This T cell receptor (beta chain) derives from a study of blood T cell repertoires in COVID-19. Turning to the study itself: T cells, B-cell-depleted T cells, or PBMCs provided the cDNA or gDNA that served as material.

Source study methods: It was from reference gene primer amplification that nucleated cell counts were estimated. Here immunoSEQ multiplex PCR was the method, and the copy in TCRdb shows in-frame clones only, minus some. The V and J calls and clone size come from that table; D and trimming were worked out from the DNA. The data show 350,000 to 450,000 clones, with more than 75% seen just once and over 2.5% held by the top ten. Germline values: CDR1 LNHNV, CDR2 YYDKDF (reference sequence). The CDR3 has 15 amino acids. V lost 1 base and J lost 5, with 11 bases in between. The chain is built from TRBV15 and TRBJ1-4; D is unclear. The source is a human donor in a cohort sampled during active COVID-19. Sequenced sample: peripheral blood. CDR3 nucleotide sequence: TGTGCCACCAGCAGAGCGGCAGGCTCGAATGAAAAACTGTTTTTT. It is translated as CATSRAAGSNEKLFF.